The 20 T cell receptor beta chains below come from one sample, sequenced in a study of T cell clones after liver transplantation. Data came from immunoSEQ multiplex PCR; TCRdb stores just in-frame clones and leaves some out. This sample has tens of thousands of clones, with roughly 80% found just once. The source material was CD4+ T cells from blood, sampled about 46 months after liver transplant. Source of these receptors: a human patient who received a liver transplant. A share of the T cells may be of graft donor origin.

This chain connects TRBV5-1 to TRBJ1-4; D not resolved. Trimming took off 0 bases at V and 3 bases at J, with 9 bases between the two ends. Germline V gene lookup returns CDR1 SGHRS and CDR2 YFSETQ. This CDR3 has 15 residues. The CDR3 sequence: CASSLEEGANEKLFF. In DNA form, the CDR3 reads TGCGCCAGCAGCTTGGAGGAAGGCGCTAATGAAAAACTGTTTTTT.

V and J are TRBV6-1 and TRBJ1-1; D is unresolved. Germline V gene lookup returns CDR1 MNHNS and CDR2 SASEGT. The CDR3 sequence is 15 residues long. Trimming cost V 1 base and J 1 base, with 10 bases left between them. CDR3 DNA: TGTGCCAGCAGTGAAGGAGGGCGGCCGAACACTGAAGCTTTCTTT. Amino acids: CASSEGGRPNTEAFF.

The table lists this clone with a count of one. The chain couples TRBV9 to TRBJ1-4; D is ambiguous. Trimming pared 0 bases from V and 5 bases from J, leaving 14 bases between. The CDR3 extends over 16 amino acids. Germline CDR1 is SGDLS and CDR2 is YYNGEE. The CDR3 sequence is CASSVGTRARNEKLFF. DNA of the CDR3: TGTGCCAGCAGCGTAGGGACCCGGGCCCGAAATGAAAAACTGTTTTTT. Full variable domain (outside the CDR3, taken from reference TRBV9 and TRBJ1-4): DSGVTQTPKHLITATGQRVTLRCSPRSGDLSVYWYQQSLDQGLQFLIQYYNGEERAKGNILERFSAQQFPDLHSELNLSSLELGDSALYFCASSVGTRARNEKLFFGSGTQLSVL.

The rearrangement uses TRBV9 and TRBJ2-2; TRBD1 is a possible D gene (5 bases). Germline loops: CDR1 SGDLS, CDR2 YYNGEE. The CDR3 is 13 residues long. Trimming shortened V by 0 bases and J by 8 bases, and 8 bases separated the two germline ends. CDR3 amino acids: CASSVAAGGELFF. DNA for the CDR3: TGTGCCAGCAGCGTAGCGGCAGGGGGGGAGCTGTTTTTT.

The J gene is TRBJ2-1, the V gene TRBV5-8, with 13 bases fitting TRBD2. Germline V CDR1 and CDR2: SGHTS, YDEGEE. The CDR3 extends over 15 amino acids. J gave up 9 bases and V 4 bases, and 7 bases lay outside the gene matches. CDR3 nucleotide sequence: TGTGCCAGCAGCATCGGGACTAGCGGGAAAGGTGAGCAGTTCTTC. Protein: CASSIGTSGKGEQFF.

This chain uses TRBV10-1 with TRBJ1-3, with a weak D call TRBD1 (5 bases). Trimming shortened V by 0 bases and J by 0 bases, and 9 bases separated the two germline ends. Per germline, CDR1 WNHNN and CDR2 SYGVQD (reference sequence). The CDR3 is 16 amino acids. DNA for the CDR3: TGCGCCAGCAGTGAGTCATGGGACGGCTCTGGAAACACCATATATTTT. Residues: CASSESWDGSGNTIYF.

The CDR3 DNA reads TGCGCCAGCAGCTTGGACTTCTCAGGGGGCTTTTACGAGCAGTACTTC. As protein: CASSLDFSGGFYEQYF. The chain couples TRBV5-1 to TRBJ2-7, with 8 bases matching TRBD1. Germline CDR1 is SGHRS and CDR2 is YFSETQ. The length of the CDR3 is 16 residues. The ends lost 0 bases at V and 4 bases at J; junction bases unmatched: 9.

The chain has TRBV5-1 and TRBJ2-5; D unclear. Germline CDR1 and CDR2: SGHRS and YFSETQ. V lost 1 base to trimming and J lost 5 bases, with 9 bases between them. This CDR3 is 13 amino acids long. The DNA for the CDR3 is TGCGCCAGCAGCTTGAACGTTGAGGAGACCCAGTACTTC. It translates to CASSLNVEETQYF.

The chain employs TRBV5-1 and TRBJ2-5; 7 positions agree with TRBD1. After removal of 3 bases from V and 3 bases from J, the junction contained 5 bases not matched to a gene. The germline CDR1 and CDR2 sequences are SGHRS and YFSETQ. The CDR3 spans 14 residues. The DNA of the CDR3 is TGCGCCAGCAGCTCCGGAACAGGGGAAGAGACCCAGTACTTC. Translating gives CASSSGTGEETQYF.

The chain has TRBV5-1 and TRBJ2-7; TRBD1 or TRBD2 may be the D gene (6 bases each). Germline V gene lookup returns CDR1 SGHRS and CDR2 YFSETQ. Trimming left V 4 bases short and J 6 bases short, with 20 bases between. The CDR3 runs 15 residues. CDR3: CASSPSSGAVREQYF. For the CDR3, the DNA is TGCGCCAGCAGCCCATCCTCGGGGGCAGTCCGCGAGCAGTACTTC.

The rearrangement joins TRBV5-6 to TRBJ2-2, with TRBD2 matching 7 bases. Trimming took 4 bases from V and 6 from J; bases not matched to a gene: 9. The CDR3 runs to 15 residues. Germline V gene data show CDR1 as SGHDT and CDR2 as YYEEEE. The CDR3 protein is CASSNGGFVAGELFF. CDR3 in DNA: TGTGCCAGCAGCAACGGGGGGTTTGTCGCCGGGGAGCTGTTTTTT.

J is TRBJ2-7 and V is TRBV5-1; tentative D call: TRBD1 (6 bases). The CDR3 is made up of 14 amino acids. CDR1 is SGHRS, CDR2 YFSETQ, per germline. Trimming left V 4 bases short and J 0 bases short, with 11 bases between. The CDR3 DNA is TGCGCCAGCAGCCCTCGGACAGCCTCCTACGAGCAGTACTTC. Amino acid sequence: CASSPRTASYEQYF.

The V call is TRBV7-6, the J call TRBJ1-3; D gene uncertain. Germline values: CDR1 SGHVS, CDR2 FNYEAQ. The ends were cut back, 1 base at V and 0 bases at J, with 13 bases in the middle. CDR3 length equals 17 residues. The CDR3 protein is CASSLEGPAISGNTIYF. CDR3 bases: TGTGCCAGCAGCTTAGAGGGCCCAGCCATCTCTGGAAACACCATATATTTT. Full variable domain (missing parts from reference TRBV7-6 and TRBJ1-3): GAGVSQSPRYKVTKRGQDVALRCDPISGHVSLYWYRQALGQGPEFLTYFNYEAQQDKSGLPNDRFSAERPEGSISTLTIQRTEQRDSAMYRCASSLEGPAISGNTIYFGEGSWLTVV.

The V and J genes are TRBV2 and TRBJ2-5; TRBD2 is a possible D gene (7 bases). CDR3 length equals 15 residues. Germline CDR1 and CDR2: SNHLY and FYNNEI. The ends were cut back, 4 bases at V and 7 bases at J, with 19 bases in the middle. This chain's CDR3 is CASSGEGGFPPTQYF. DNA for the CDR3: TGTGCCAGCAGTGGAGAGGGGGGGTTCCCCCCGACCCAGTACTTC.

The rearrangement links TRBV28 to TRBJ2-7, with D maybe TRBD2 (6 bases). The germline V and J ends were trimmed by 6 bases and 4 bases, with 22 bases remaining between them. CDR1 and CDR2 from the germline V gene are MDHEN and SYDVKM. The CDR3 is made up of 16 amino acids. This chain's CDR3 is CASSFLTRPAGYEQYF. The CDR3 DNA sequence: TGTGCCAGCAGCTTCTTGACTAGACCGGCCGGTTACGAGCAGTACTTC.

The chain uses TRBV7-9 and TRBJ1-4, with D uncertain. This CDR3 has 12 amino acids. CDR1 and CDR2 from the germline V gene are SEHNR and FQNEAQ (reference sequence). V lost 4 bases, J lost 10 bases, and 10 bases lay in between. CDR3 sequence (DNA): TGTGCCAGCAGCTCAGGAGGAGGAAAACTGTTTTTT. Protein sequence: CASSSGGGKLFF.

V gene TRBV5-1 combines with J gene TRBJ2-5; D is undetermined. This CDR3 comprises 11 residues. Germline CDR1 and CDR2: SGHRS and YFSETQ. Trimming removed 3 bases at V and 1 base at J, with 1 base between. CDR3 amino acids: CASSSQETQYF. CDR3 in DNA: TGCGCCAGCAGCTCCCAAGAGACCCAGTACTTC.

The chain couples TRBV28 to TRBJ2-7; 8 positions agree with TRBD2. Germline V gene lookup returns CDR1 MDHEN and CDR2 SYDVKM. CDR3 length equals 15 residues. V trimming: 6 bases; J trimming: 1 base; junction bases outside the gene matches: 8. In nucleotides, the CDR3 is TGTGCCAGCAGGAATAGCGGGAAGCCGTCCTACGAGCAGTACTTC. Amino acid sequence: CASRNSGKPSYEQYF.

The rearrangement joins TRBV19 to TRBJ2-7; 9 bases are a match to TRBD1. This CDR3 comprises 15 residues. J gave up 1 base and V 4 bases, and 5 bases lay outside the gene matches. Looked up from germline, CDR1 is LNHDA and CDR2 is SQIVND (reference sequence). CDR3 DNA sequence: TGTGCCAGTAGTACCGATGACAGGGGGTCCTACGAGCAGTACTTC. It yields the protein CASSTDDRGSYEQYF.

A single count supports this clone. V usage is TRBV5-1 and J usage is TRBJ2-1; 8 bases align to TRBD2. CDR1 and CDR2 from the germline V gene are SGHRS and YFSETQ. The ends lost 4 bases at V and 8 bases at J; junction bases unmatched: 17. There are 17 residues in the CDR3. CDR3 protein: CASSPRGPGGPKDEQFF. The CDR3 DNA follows: TGCGCCAGCAGCCCCCGGGGGCCGGGAGGGCCAAAGGATGAGCAGTTCTTC.